The next 9 T cell receptor beta chains were all read from a single sample in a study of PD-1 blockade in classical Hodgkin lymphoma (dated by TCRdb to about 2020). The library came from the immunoSEQ multiplex PCR assay. TCRdb retrieved this table from immuneACCESS and kept in-frame rearrangements only. Not all clones are present; in checked studies, unresolved V genes account for under half, and no reason is known for the remainder. The sample profile shows fewer than 13,000 clones; 85% to 90% of them were found once. The top ten clonotypes cover 14% to 15% of the sample. This specimen's time point label, per the study, means: newly diagnosed, previously untreated cHL patient sample. Using a Miltenyi CD8+ T cell isolation kit, CD8+ T cells were purified from thawed PBMCs through magnetic negative selection. Sequenced: CD8+ T cells from blood. Every receptor here comes from a human donor with classical Hodgkin lymphoma.

This rearrangement joins TRBV2 to TRBJ2-5, with a tentative D call TRBD2 (6 bases). This CDR3 spans 14 amino acids. Looked up from germline, CDR1 is SNHLY and CDR2 is FYNNEI. The V and J ends lost 7 bases and 1 base respectively, with 13 bases between them. Here the CDR3 reads CASTKTGLQETQYF. In DNA form, the CDR3 reads TGTGCCAGCACCAAAACGGGACTCCAAGAGACCCAGTACTTC.

The V and J genes are TRBV4-3 and TRBJ2-2; the D is unclear. The CDR3 covers 16 residues. Per the germline V gene, CDR1 is LGHNA and CDR2 is YSLEER. Trimming stripped 5 bases from V and 0 bases from J, with 13 bases between. CDR3: CASSASLGSNTGELFF. In nucleotides, the CDR3 is TGCGCCAGCAGCGCCTCTTTGGGGTCGAACACCGGGGAGCTGTTTTTT.

This clone is a singleton in its sample. J is TRBJ2-1 and V is TRBV9, with D possibly being TRBD1 (6 bases). The CDR3 totals 13 residues. Per germline, CDR1 SGDLS and CDR2 YYNGEE. V shed 4 bases and J shed 5 bases, with 10 bases lying between them. In DNA, the CDR3 is TGTGCCAGCAGCCTAGGACAGAACAATGAGCAGTTCTTC. Translation: CASSLGQNNEQFF.

The rearrangement joins TRBV18 to TRBJ1-2; unclear D gene. CDR1 is KGHSH and CDR2 is LQKENI in the germline V gene. The CDR3 runs to 12 residues. V lost 1 base to trimming and J lost 6 bases, with 6 bases between them. CDR3 nucleotides: TGTGCCAGCTCACCACAGGGTAATGGCTACACCTTC. Encoded protein: CASSPQGNGYTF.

The CDR3 coding sequence is TGTGCCAGCAGTATTGGACCGTGGGGCGAGCAGTACTTC. Translated: CASSIGPWGEQYF. The chain recombines TRBV6-4 with TRBJ2-7; D is uncertain. Per germline, CDR1 MRHNA and CDR2 SNTAGT. CDR3 length: 13 residues. Trimming removed 5 bases at V and 6 bases at J, with 14 bases between.

The CDR3 nucleotides read TGTGCCAGCAGCTTGCAACGGGGCGTGGTGACTGAAGCTTTCTTT. This gives the protein CASSLQRGVVTEAFF. The J gene is TRBJ1-1, the V gene TRBV7-8, with D maybe TRBD1 (5 bases). Germline CDR1 is SGHVS and CDR2 is FQNEAQ. Trimming shortened V by 3 bases and J by 5 bases, and 16 bases separated the two germline ends. There are 15 residues in the CDR3.

The chain recombines TRBV5-3 with TRBJ1-1, with unresolved D. TRBV5-3 is sorted into the ORF group, with uncertain function. The CDR3 spans 13 residues. V was clipped by 6 bases and J by 2 bases, with 11 bases between them. CDR3 coding DNA: TGTGCCAGAACCCGGTACGGCAACACTGAAGCTTTCTTT. Its protein is CARTRYGNTEAFF.

The table lists this clone with a few counts. This chain uses TRBV4-2 with TRBJ1-1, with 7 bases matching TRBD1. V gave up 5 bases and J gave up 1 base; unmatched junction bases: 10. The CDR3 covers 16 residues. Germline-derived CDR1 and CDR2 are LGHNA and YNFKEQ. The chain's CDR3 is CASSFSPRTGNTEAFF. The CDR3 DNA follows: TGTGCCAGCAGCTTTTCGCCCAGGACAGGGAACACTGAAGCTTTCTTT.

This chain joins TRBV30 and TRBJ2-4; no clear D. The germline gives CDR1 GTSNPN, CDR2 SVGIG (reference sequence). This CDR3 spans 13 amino acids. Trimming removed 3 bases from V and 7 bases from J, with 13 bases in between. In DNA, the CDR3 is TGTGCCTGGAGGACCCCGGGCGAGAACATTCAGTACTTC. This gives the protein CAWRTPGENIQYF.